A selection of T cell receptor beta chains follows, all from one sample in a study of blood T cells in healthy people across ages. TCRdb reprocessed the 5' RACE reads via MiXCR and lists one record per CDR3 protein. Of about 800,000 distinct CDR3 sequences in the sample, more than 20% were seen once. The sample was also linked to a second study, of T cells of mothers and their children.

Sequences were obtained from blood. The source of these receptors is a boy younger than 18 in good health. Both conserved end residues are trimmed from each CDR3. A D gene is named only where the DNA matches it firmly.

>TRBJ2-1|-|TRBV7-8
ASSSPGEESYNEQF
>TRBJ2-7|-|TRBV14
ASSQGRGRTYEQY
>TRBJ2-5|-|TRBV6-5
ASRPIQDWGETQY
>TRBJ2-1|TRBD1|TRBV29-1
SVTGGHNEQF
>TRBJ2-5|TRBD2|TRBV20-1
SALASGQETQY
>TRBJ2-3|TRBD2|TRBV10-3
AISLLAFPDTQY
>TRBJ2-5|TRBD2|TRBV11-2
ASSNAGLEETQY
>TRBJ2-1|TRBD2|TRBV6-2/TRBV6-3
ASSAGLAHNNEQF
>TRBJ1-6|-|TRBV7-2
ASSPGPGGDSPLH
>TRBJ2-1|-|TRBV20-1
SAREGVSYNEQF